This TCR beta chain was recorded in a study of spatial heterogeneity in lung cancer. Study details: For the average unique TCR and UMI combination, more than ten occurrences appeared in raw reads. Study-wide findings and caveats: One measure, the expanded intratumoral alpha and beta TCR count, tracked tumor mutation counts.

This clonotype was detected many times. Its antigen is as yet unknown. TCRdb processed the 5' RACE reads anew with MiXCR; each CDR3 protein has one entry. The sample contains tens of thousands of distinct CDR3 sequences, less than 20% of which appear only once. This CDR3 is built from 15 residues. The germline V gene has CDR1 KGHDR and CDR2 SFDVKD. The V and J ends lost 4 bases and 4 bases respectively, with 16 bases between them. The time point denotes: sample taken at primary tumor resection. Without sorting, whole RNA was sequenced from tumor, nontumor lung or frozen PBMC. This TCR was recovered from a female donor with early-stage non-small cell lung cancer. This sample comprised lung tumor tissue, obtained at surgery. The rearrangement joins TRBV24-1 to TRBJ2-7, with D uncertain. This chain's CDR3 is CATSEPIRVRYEQYF. As DNA, the CDR3 is TGTGCCACCAGTGAACCAATAAGGGTACGGTACGAGCAGTACTTC.